The rows below give T cell receptor beta chains drawn from one sample of a study of blood T cell repertoires in COVID-19. The method was immunoSEQ multiplex PCR; TCRdb's version includes in-frame clones alone and lacks a portion of them. The data contain roughly 340,000 clones, roughly nine tenths of them singletons. Source material: peripheral blood. These receptors all come from a woman aged 30 to 39 with COVID-19, enrolled during active disease. The CDR3 runs from the conserved cysteine through the conserved F or W. Each record gives: V gene, J gene, D gene, CDR3 protein. D genes are given only for firm matches.

TRBV11-2	TRBJ2-1	NA	CASSLGAGSYNEQFF
TRBV5-4	TRBJ2-7	TRBD1	CASGGQGAFYEQYF
TRBV10-2	TRBJ2-3	TRBD2	CASRVGLAGSPSSTDTQYF
TRBV7-2	TRBJ2-5	TRBD1	CASSLGQGARETQYF
TRBV25-1	TRBJ2-1	TRBD2	CASSEVAGVIYNEQFF
TRBV5-4	TRBJ1-6	TRBD1	CASQDRGVYNSPLHF
TRBV6-5	TRBJ1-2	NA	CARGGFNYGYTF
TRBV11-2	TRBJ2-1	TRBD2	CASSSGTSGYNEQFF
TRBV6-1	TRBJ1-2	NA	CASSDDRNWSNYGYTF
TRBV11-2	TRBJ2-5	TRBD1	CASSLGDREQETQYF
TRBV29-1	TRBJ1-2	NA	CSVVGPKRGTNYGYTF
TRBV9	TRBJ2-3	NA	CASSVRADSTDTQYF
TRBV4-3	TRBJ2-3	TRBD1	CASSRRQGVPDTQYF
TRBV3-1/TRBV3-2	TRBJ1-2	TRBD1	CASSQGETGRTYGYTF
TRBV5-4	TRBJ2-4	TRBD2	CASSLITSGAKNIQYF
TRBV28	TRBJ1-2	NA	CASSLGGDWESYTF
TRBV5-1	TRBJ1-4	NA	CASSLKSGGTGEKLFF